The clone carrying this T cell receptor (beta chain) was observed a handful of times. Its antigen is not identified. Patients showing uncontrolled infection, other autoimmune disease, pregnancy or lactation were ineligible. The entry originates in a study of T cells in Graves' hyperthyroidism and ophthalmopathy. Study-wide points: A model of 13 V-J features distinguished ophthalmopathy from stable hyperthyroidism.

Germline values: CDR1 ENHRY, CDR2 SYGVKD. CDR3 length equals 14 residues. The germline V and J ends were trimmed by 5 bases and 2 bases, with 13 bases remaining between them. RNA transcripts gave rise to amplified TCR beta CDR3 regions. Initially, a first-round RT-PCR of the TCR CDR3 employed the HTBI primer set. TCRdb independently ran MiXCR on the multiplex PCR reads; one entry per CDR3 protein. The top ten hold around two fifths of the sample, which has fewer than 650,000 distinct CDR3 sequences, 40% to 50% seen once. The TCR sequence derives from an adult woman with Graves' disease, either hyperthyroidism or ophthalmopathy (not recorded which). The sample was peripheral blood or thyroid tissue (not recorded which). This sequence joins TRBV10-3 and TRBJ2-7; D is unresolved. CDR3 sequence: CAISSTSQTYEQYF. In DNA, the CDR3 is TGTGCCATCAGTAGTACATCACAGACCTACGAGCAGTACTTC.